What follows are 28 T cell receptor beta chains derived from one specimen sequenced in a study of blood T cell repertoires in COVID-19. Data came from immunoSEQ multiplex PCR; TCRdb stores just in-frame clones and leaves some out. The sample holds under 150,000 clones; 84% are singletons and the top ten take roughly 3.9%. Sequencing was carried out using PBMCs or T cells enriched from blood (not recorded which). The receptors come from a man aged 50 or older in a cohort exposed to, infected with or recovered from COVID-19 (not recorded which).

The chain uses TRBV12-5 and TRBJ2-2; TRBD1 agrees at 9 bases. The CDR3 spans 18 residues. Germline V gene sequence: CDR1 LGHNT, CDR2 FRNRAP. The trim removed 1 base at V and 7 bases at J, leaving 13 bases unmatched. The CDR3 loop is CASGLGPTGGVGNGELFF. Here the CDR3 DNA reads TGTGCTAGTGGTTTGGGGCCAACAGGGGGCGTTGGGAACGGGGAGCTGTTTTTT.

The chain uses TRBV28 and TRBJ1-4; a possible D gene is TRBD1 (6 bases). V was pared by 3 bases and J by 8 bases, with 10 bases between. The CDR3 is 13 amino acids. The germline gives CDR1 MDHEN, CDR2 SYDVKM. This CDR3 reads CASSLDSREKLFF. CDR3 nucleotide sequence: TGTGCCAGCAGTTTGGACAGCCGGGAAAAACTGTTTTTT. The full variable domain, with the rest looked up from reference TRBV28 and TRBJ1-4, is DVKVTQSSRYLVKRTGEKVFLECVQDMDHENMFWYRQDPGLGLRLIYFSYDVKMKEKGDIPEGYSVSREKKERFSLILESASTNQTSMYLCASSLDSREKLFFGSGTQLSVL.

V usage is TRBV19 and J usage is TRBJ2-7; TRBD1 might be the D (6 bases). CDR3 size: 15 residues. V shed 3 bases and J shed 3 bases, with 15 bases lying between them. Germline loops: CDR1 LNHDA, CDR2 SQIVND (reference sequence). CDR3 coding DNA: TGTGCCAGTAGTATTATGGGGACAACTATCTACGAGCAGTACTTC. Protein sequence: CASSIMGTTIYEQYF.

In regard to this clone: This specimen includes other DNA sequences encoding the same CDR3. The chain links TRBV5-1 to TRBJ2-3; TRBD2 aligns across 11 bases. From germline, CDR1 is SGHRS and CDR2 YFSETQ. CDR3 length equals 16 residues. The V and J ends lost 0 bases and 3 bases, in that order; junction bases with no gene match: 3. DNA for the CDR3: TGCGCCAGCAGCTTGGCACTAGCGGGAGAGACAGATACGCAGTATTTT. It is translated as CASSLALAGETDTQYF. The whole variable domain, remainder taken from reference TRBV5-1 and TRBJ2-3, is KAGVTQTPRYLIKTRGQQVTLSCSPISGHRSVSWYQQTPGQGLQFLFEYFSETQRNKGNFPGRFSGRQFSNSRSEMNVSTLELGDSALYLCASSLALAGETDTQYFGPGTRLTVL.

The rearrangement uses TRBV5-1 and TRBJ2-2; weak D call: TRBD1 (6 bases). The germline gives CDR1 SGHRS, CDR2 YFSETQ. The length of the CDR3 is 16 residues. Between the trimmed V and J ends, which lost 6 bases and 0 bases, there was a span of 15 bases. The CDR3 loop reads CASTPQGLTNTGELFF. The CDR3 DNA is TGCGCCAGCACCCCCCAGGGGCTCACGAACACCGGGGAGCTGTTTTTT.

The CDR3 DNA follows: TGTGCCAGCACTTCCCTTACACGCCGCTCTGGAAACACCATATATTTT. It specifies CASTSLTRRSGNTIYF. V gene TRBV27 combines with J gene TRBJ1-3; D gene uncertain. There are 16 residues in the CDR3. CDR1 and CDR2 (germline): MNHEY, SMNVEV (reference sequence). The V and J ends lost 7 bases and 0 bases respectively, with 16 bases between them.

The gene calls are TRBV5-4 and TRBJ2-1; 15 bases match TRBD2. The CDR3 is 18 amino acids. Germline V gene lookup returns CDR1 SGHNT and CDR2 YYREEE (reference sequence). V lost 4 bases and J lost 6; bases outside the gene matches: 11. The CDR3 nucleotides are TGTGCCAGCAGCAGCCGGGACAGGGGACTAGCGGGGGGCAATGAGCAGTTCTTC. Its protein product is CASSSRDRGLAGGNEQFF.

V gene TRBV27 combines with J gene TRBJ1-5; 7 positions match TRBD1. This CDR3 has 15 residues. The germline V gene encodes CDR1 MNHEY and CDR2 SMNVEV (reference sequence). The V segment lost 5 bases and the J segment 0 bases; nucleotides outside the gene matches: 4. For the CDR3, the DNA is TGTGCCAGCAGTCCGACAGGGAATAGCAATCAGCCCCAGCATTTT. Its translation: CASSPTGNSNQPQHF.

This chain joins TRBV5-4 and TRBJ2-3, with D tentatively TRBD1 (6 bases). The CDR3 is made up of 15 amino acids. Germline-derived CDR1 and CDR2 are SGHNT and YYREEE (reference sequence). V dropped 1 base and J dropped 1 base, with 10 bases sitting between them. CDR3 loop: CASSLSRGGTDTQYF. CDR3 DNA: TGTGCCAGCAGCTTGTCCAGGGGAGGCACAGATACGCAGTATTTT.

V usage is TRBV11-3 and J usage is TRBJ2-3, with D perhaps matching TRBD2 (6 bases). CDR3 size: 14 residues. The germline CDR1 and CDR2 sequences are SGHNT and YENEEA. The V gene lost 4 bases and the J gene lost 3 bases, with 11 bases spanning the gap. The DNA for the CDR3 is TGTGCCAGCAGCTCGCCTAGCGAGACAGATACGCAGTATTTT. This sequence encodes CASSSPSETDTQYF.

The chain uses TRBV29-1 and TRBJ1-4; D not resolved. Germline V gene data show CDR1 as SQVTM and CDR2 as ANQGSEA. The CDR3 is made up of 11 amino acids. V gave up 5 bases and J gave up 8 bases, with 9 bases separating them. This CDR3 reads CSVYEPEKLFF. For the CDR3, the DNA is TGCAGCGTTTACGAGCCGGAAAAACTGTTTTTT.

This clone occurred once. The V call is TRBV7-2, the J call TRBJ2-7; 9 positions match TRBD1. Germline lookup yields CDR1 SGHTA and CDR2 FQGNSA. J was trimmed by 6 bases and V by 5 bases; bases with no gene match: 11. There are 15 residues in the CDR3. Here the CDR3 DNA reads TGTGCCAGCAGCCCCCGCCGGGGACAGGGATCCGAGCAGTACTTC. Its protein product is CASSPRRGQGSEQYF.

In its sample, this clone was seen once. This CDR3 is CASSTDRGSYGYTF. The CDR3 bases are TGTGCCAGCAGCACGGACAGGGGAAGTTATGGCTACACCTTC. V gene TRBV9 combines with J gene TRBJ1-2, with 9 bases that match TRBD1. This CDR3 comprises 14 residues. Trimming took 4 bases from V and 5 from J; bases not matched to a gene: 6. Germline CDR1 and CDR2: SGDLS and YYNGEE.

The chain uses TRBV10-1 and TRBJ1-2; perhaps TRBD1 as D (6 bases). This CDR3 comprises 16 residues. V was cut by 6 bases and J by 3 bases, with 20 bases left in between. Germline V lookup: CDR1 WNHNN, CDR2 SYGVQD (reference sequence). This CDR3 reads CASRQWPQGKDYGYTF. CDR3 nucleotides: TGCGCCAGCAGGCAATGGCCCCAGGGGAAAGACTATGGCTACACCTTC.

The chain combines TRBV18 with TRBJ2-7; D uncertain. This CDR3 contains 16 residues. V shed 4 bases and J shed 0 bases, with 16 bases lying between them. CDR1 is KGHSH and CDR2 is LQKENI in the germline V gene. In DNA, the CDR3 is TGTGCCAGCTCACTCGGCGCTGTGACACCCTCCTACGAGCAGTACTTC. It translates to CASSLGAVTPSYEQYF.

This clone has only one observation. The V and J genes are TRBV2 and TRBJ2-7, with D tentatively TRBD2 (6 bases). Germline V gene lookup returns CDR1 SNHLY and CDR2 FYNNEI. Trimming removed 2 bases from V and 6 bases from J, with 14 bases in between. The CDR3 has 14 residues. The CDR3 loop is CASSEWGGGREQYF. The DNA for the CDR3 is TGTGCCAGCAGTGAATGGGGAGGAGGGCGCGAGCAGTACTTC.

V gene TRBV9 combines with J gene TRBJ2-3; TRBD2 aligns across 8 bases. Germline trimming cut 4 bases from V and 3 bases from J; bases unmatched to any gene: 10. The CDR3 length is 16 residues. The germline CDR1 and CDR2 sequences are SGDLS and YYNGEE. CDR3 loop: CASSIGLALTTDTQYF. DNA for the CDR3: TGTGCCAGCAGCATTGGACTAGCCCTTACGACAGATACGCAGTATTTT. Combining the CDR3 with reference TRBV9 and TRBJ2-3 gives the whole variable domain DSGVTQTPKHLITATGQRVTLRCSPRSGDLSVYWYQQSLDQGLQFLIQYYNGEERAKGNILERFSAQQFPDLHSELNLSSLELGDSALYFCASSIGLALTTDTQYFGPGTRLTVL.

The V and J genes are TRBV5-3 and TRBJ1-2; TRBD1 is a possible D gene (5 bases). TRBV5-3 is an ORF, and what it does is uncertain. The CDR3 length is 13 residues. Between the trimmed V and J ends, which lost 0 bases and 8 bases, there was a span of 11 bases. The CDR3 protein is CARSLEGPSGYTF. CDR3 in DNA: TGTGCCAGAAGCTTGGAGGGGCCGAGCGGCTACACCTTC.

The V call is TRBV19, the J call TRBJ1-6, with 7 bases aligning to TRBD1. Per germline, CDR1 LNHDA and CDR2 SQIVND (reference sequence). The CDR3 has 17 amino acids. The V gene end was trimmed by 6 bases and the J gene end by 2 bases; junction bases not matched to a gene: 10. The CDR3 is CASRGTANQPYNSPLHF. The CDR3 DNA follows: TGTGCCAGTAGAGGGACAGCCAATCAACCCTATAATTCACCCCTCCACTTT.

This sequence joins TRBV9 and TRBJ2-5; D is possibly TRBD1 (8 bases). Germline CDR1 and CDR2: SGDLS and YYNGEE. The CDR3 extends over 16 amino acids. Trimming took 4 bases from V and 1 from J, leaving 17 bases between them. The CDR3 is CASSPGGGGIQETQYF. Written as DNA, the CDR3 is TGTGCCAGCAGCCCAGGGGGCGGGGGAATCCAAGAGACCCAGTACTTC.

This clone was counted between two and nine times. This chain joins TRBV2 and TRBJ1-1; TRBD1 aligns across 7 bases. The length of the CDR3 is 14 residues. Germline CDR1 reads SNHLY; CDR2 reads FYNNEI. V dropped 4 bases and J dropped 2; count of bases not matched to a gene: 4. The CDR3 DNA is TGTGCCAGCAGTGCCGGGACAGCCAACACTGAAGCTTTCTTT. Protein: CASSAGTANTEAFF.

The V gene is TRBV11-2, the J gene TRBJ2-7; D not certain. The CDR3 length is 12 residues. Trimming removed 1 base from V and 6 bases from J, with 7 bases in between. CDR1 SGHAT and CDR2 FQNNGV come from the germline V gene. Here the CDR3 reads CASSLAGSEQYF. The CDR3, as DNA: TGTGCCAGCAGCTTAGCTGGCAGCGAGCAGTACTTC.

This chain joins TRBV7-2 and TRBJ2-1; 8 bases are a match to TRBD2. The CDR3 extends over 16 amino acids. Germline CDR1 SGHTA, CDR2 FQGNSA. Trimming cost V 1 base and J 4 bases; bases outside gene matches: 6. The CDR3 region has the DNA TGTGCCAGCAGCTTAGGCGGGGGGAGCCGTTACAATGAGCAGTTCTTC. Its protein is CASSLGGGSRYNEQFF.

V gene TRBV3-1 (or the pseudogene TRBV3-2) combines with J gene TRBJ1-5; TRBD1 might be the D (5 bases). The CDR3 is 23 amino acids. Germline CDR1 reads LGHDT; CDR2 reads YNNKEL (reference sequence). Trimming removed 0 bases at V and 4 bases at J, with 34 bases between. This CDR3 is CASSQDMTPSIDSNQLGNQPQHF. Here the CDR3 DNA reads TGTGCCAGCAGCCAAGACATGACCCCCTCTATAGACAGTAATCAGCTTGGTAATCAGCCCCAGCATTTT.

The rearrangement uses TRBV4-3 and TRBJ1-1; the match to TRBD1 covers 8 bases. V lost 6 bases and J lost 0; bases outside the gene matches: 6. Per the germline V gene, CDR1 is LGHNA and CDR2 is YSLEER. The CDR3 totals 15 residues. CDR3 nucleotides: TGCGCCAGCAGACACGGACAGGGAATGAACACTGAAGCTTTCTTT. It is translated as CASRHGQGMNTEAFF.

CDR3 region: CASSFLPPTGGGAEQYF. In nucleotides, the CDR3 is TGTGCCAGCAGCTTCCTACCCCCCACGGGAGGGGGTGCCGAGCAGTACTTC. The chain links TRBV7-9 to TRBJ2-7; 8 nucleotides align to TRBD2. There are 17 residues in the CDR3. V lost 3 bases, J lost 6 bases, and 16 bases stayed unmatched. Germline loops: CDR1 SEHNR, CDR2 FQNEAQ (reference sequence).

In this sample, this clone turned up a few times. The chain employs TRBV27 and TRBJ1-4; the D gene is possibly TRBD1 (5 bases). Germline CDR1 reads MNHEY; CDR2 reads SMNVEV (reference sequence). CDR3 length: 14 residues. The CDR3 nucleotides are TGTGCAGCGGCTAGCGGGGGTCCTAATGAAAAACTGTTTTTT. It specifies CAAASGGPNEKLFF.

This clone was counted only a few times. The rearrangement joins TRBV3-1 (or the pseudogene TRBV3-2) to TRBJ1-1; 11 bases align to TRBD1. There are 15 residues in the CDR3. V gave up 8 bases and J gave up 4 bases; unmatched junction bases: 9. Germline V gene data show CDR1 as LGHDT and CDR2 as YNNKEL (reference sequence). The CDR3 coding sequence is TGTGCCAGCCGCCCGGGACAGGGGGTTGGCACTGAAGCTTTCTTT. This translates into CASRPGQGVGTEAFF.